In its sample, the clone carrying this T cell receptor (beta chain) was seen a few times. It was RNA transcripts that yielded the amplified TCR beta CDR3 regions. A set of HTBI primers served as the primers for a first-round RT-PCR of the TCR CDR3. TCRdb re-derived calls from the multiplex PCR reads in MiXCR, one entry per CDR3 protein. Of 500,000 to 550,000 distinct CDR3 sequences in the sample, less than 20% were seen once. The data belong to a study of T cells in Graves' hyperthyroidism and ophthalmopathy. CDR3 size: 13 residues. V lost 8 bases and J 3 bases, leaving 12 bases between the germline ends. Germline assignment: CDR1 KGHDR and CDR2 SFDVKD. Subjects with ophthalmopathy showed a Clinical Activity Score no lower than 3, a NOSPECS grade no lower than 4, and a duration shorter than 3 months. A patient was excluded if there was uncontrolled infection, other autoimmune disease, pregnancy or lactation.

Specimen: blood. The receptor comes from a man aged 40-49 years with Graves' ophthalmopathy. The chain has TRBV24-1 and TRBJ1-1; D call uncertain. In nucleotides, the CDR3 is TGTGCCACCAAATATACAGAAGACACTGAAGCTTTCTTT. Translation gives CATKYTEDTEAFF.